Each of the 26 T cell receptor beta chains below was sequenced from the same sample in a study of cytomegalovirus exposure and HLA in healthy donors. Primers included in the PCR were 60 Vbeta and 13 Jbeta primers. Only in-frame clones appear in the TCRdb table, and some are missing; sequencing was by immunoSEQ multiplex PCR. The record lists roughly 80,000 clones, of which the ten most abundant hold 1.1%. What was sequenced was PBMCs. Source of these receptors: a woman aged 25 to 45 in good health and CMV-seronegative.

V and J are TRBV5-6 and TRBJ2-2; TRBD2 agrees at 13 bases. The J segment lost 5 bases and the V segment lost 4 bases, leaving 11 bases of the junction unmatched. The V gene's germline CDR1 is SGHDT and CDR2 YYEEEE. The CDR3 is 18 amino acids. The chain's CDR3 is CASSIHLLAGGPTGELFF. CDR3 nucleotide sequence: TGTGCCAGCAGCATACACTTACTAGCGGGGGGGCCAACCGGGGAGCTGTTTTTT.

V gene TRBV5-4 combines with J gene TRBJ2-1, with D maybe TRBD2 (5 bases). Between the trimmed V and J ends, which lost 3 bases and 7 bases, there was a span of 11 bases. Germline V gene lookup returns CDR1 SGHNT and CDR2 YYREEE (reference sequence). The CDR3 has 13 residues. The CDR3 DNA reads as TGTGCCAGCAGCTCTGGACGGGGAAATGAGCAGTTCTTC. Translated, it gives CASSSGRGNEQFF. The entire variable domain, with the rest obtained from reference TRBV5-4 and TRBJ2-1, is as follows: ETGVTQSPTHLIKTRGQQVTLRCSSQSGHNTVSWYQQALGQGPQFIFQYYREEENGRGNFPPRFSGLQFPNYSSELNVNALELDDSALYLCASSSGRGNEQFFGPGTRLTVL.

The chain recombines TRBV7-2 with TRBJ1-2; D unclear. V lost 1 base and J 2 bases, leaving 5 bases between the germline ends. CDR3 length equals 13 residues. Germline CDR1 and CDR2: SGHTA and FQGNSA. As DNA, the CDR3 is TGTGCCAGCAGCTTAGACAGCAACTATGGCTACACCTTC. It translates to CASSLDSNYGYTF. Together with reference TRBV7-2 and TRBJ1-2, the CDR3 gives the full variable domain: GAGVSQSPSNKVTEKGKDVELRCDPISGHTALYWYRQSLGQGLEFLIYFQGNSAPDKSGLPSDRFSAERTGGSVSTLTIQRTQQEDSAVYLCASSLDSNYGYTFGSGTRLTVV.

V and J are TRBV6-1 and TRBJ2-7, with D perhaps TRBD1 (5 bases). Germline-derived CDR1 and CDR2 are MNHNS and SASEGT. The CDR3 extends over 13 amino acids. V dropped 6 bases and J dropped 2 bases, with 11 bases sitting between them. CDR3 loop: CASRQVNAYEQYF. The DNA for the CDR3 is TGTGCCAGCAGACAGGTCAACGCCTACGAGCAGTACTTC.

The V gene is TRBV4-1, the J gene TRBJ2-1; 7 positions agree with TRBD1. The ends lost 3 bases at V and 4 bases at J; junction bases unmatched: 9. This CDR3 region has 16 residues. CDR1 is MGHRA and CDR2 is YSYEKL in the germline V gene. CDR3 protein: CASSHVDREEYNEQFF. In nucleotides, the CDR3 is TGCGCCAGCAGCCACGTAGACAGGGAAGAATACAATGAGCAGTTCTTC.

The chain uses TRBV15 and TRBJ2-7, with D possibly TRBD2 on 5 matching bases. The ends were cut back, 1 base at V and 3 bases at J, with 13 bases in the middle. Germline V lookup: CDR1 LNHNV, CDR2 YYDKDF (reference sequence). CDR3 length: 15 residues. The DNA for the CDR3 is TGTGCCACCAGCAGAGGCAAGACCGGGGACTACGAGCAGTACTTC. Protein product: CATSRGKTGDYEQYF. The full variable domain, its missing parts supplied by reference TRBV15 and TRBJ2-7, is DAMVIQNPRYQVTQFGKPVTLSCSQTLNHNVMYWYQQKSSQAPKLLFHYYDKDFNNEADTPDNFQSRRPNTSFCFLDIRSPGLGDTAMYLCATSRGKTGDYEQYFGPGTRLTVT.

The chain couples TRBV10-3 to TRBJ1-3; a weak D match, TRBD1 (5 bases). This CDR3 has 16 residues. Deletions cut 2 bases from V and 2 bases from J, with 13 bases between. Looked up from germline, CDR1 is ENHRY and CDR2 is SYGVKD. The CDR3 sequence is CAISEAGTKAGNTIYF. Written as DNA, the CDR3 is TGTGCCATCAGTGAGGCGGGGACTAAAGCTGGAAACACCATATATTTT.

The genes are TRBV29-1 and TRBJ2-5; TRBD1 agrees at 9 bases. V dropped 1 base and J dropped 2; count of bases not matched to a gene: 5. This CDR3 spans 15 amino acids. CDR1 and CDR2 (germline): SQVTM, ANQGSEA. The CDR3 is CSVEAGDRVQETQYF. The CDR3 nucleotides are TGCAGCGTTGAAGCGGGGGACAGGGTGCAAGAGACCCAGTACTTC.

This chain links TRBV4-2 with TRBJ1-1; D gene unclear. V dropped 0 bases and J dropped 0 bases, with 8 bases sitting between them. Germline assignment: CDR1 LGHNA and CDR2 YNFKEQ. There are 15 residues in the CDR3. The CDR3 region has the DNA TGTGCCAGCAGCCAAGAGGAGGGCATGAACACTGAAGCTTTCTTT. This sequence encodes CASSQEEGMNTEAFF.

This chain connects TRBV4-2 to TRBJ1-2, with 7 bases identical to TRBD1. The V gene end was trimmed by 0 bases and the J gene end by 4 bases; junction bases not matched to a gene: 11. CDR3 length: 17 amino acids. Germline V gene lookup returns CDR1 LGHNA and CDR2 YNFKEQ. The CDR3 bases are TGTGCCAGCAGCCAAGAGATAGGCGACAGGGCTTTCTATGGCTACACCTTC. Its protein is CASSQEIGDRAFYGYTF.

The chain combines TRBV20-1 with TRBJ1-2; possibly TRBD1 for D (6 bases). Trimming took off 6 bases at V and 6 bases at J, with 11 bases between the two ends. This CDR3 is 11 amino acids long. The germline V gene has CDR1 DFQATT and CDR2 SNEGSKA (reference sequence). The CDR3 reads CSAEGGDGYTF. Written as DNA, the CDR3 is TGCAGTGCGGAGGGGGGGGATGGCTACACCTTC.

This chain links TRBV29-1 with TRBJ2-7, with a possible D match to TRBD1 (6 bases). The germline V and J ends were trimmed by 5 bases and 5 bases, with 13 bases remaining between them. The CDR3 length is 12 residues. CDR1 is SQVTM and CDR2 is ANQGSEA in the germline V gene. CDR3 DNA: TGCAGCGTTCTAGGGGGAAGGAACGAGCAGTACTTC. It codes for CSVLGGRNEQYF.

The CDR3 sequence: CASSQTAGANVLTF. The CDR3 DNA reads as TGTGCCAGCAGCCAAACAGCTGGGGCCAACGTCCTGACTTTC. J is TRBJ2-6 and V is TRBV13; D gene unclear. Trimming shortened V by 5 bases and J by 2 bases, and 7 bases separated the two germline ends. The CDR3 has 14 residues. Germline loops: CDR1 PRHDT, CDR2 FYEKMQ (reference sequence).

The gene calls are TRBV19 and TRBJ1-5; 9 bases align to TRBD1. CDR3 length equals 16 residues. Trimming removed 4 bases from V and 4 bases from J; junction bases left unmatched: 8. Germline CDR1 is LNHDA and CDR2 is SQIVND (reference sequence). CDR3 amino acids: CASSKKGTGSNQPQHF. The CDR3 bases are TGTGCCAGTAGTAAGAAGGGGACAGGGTCGAATCAGCCCCAGCATTTT.

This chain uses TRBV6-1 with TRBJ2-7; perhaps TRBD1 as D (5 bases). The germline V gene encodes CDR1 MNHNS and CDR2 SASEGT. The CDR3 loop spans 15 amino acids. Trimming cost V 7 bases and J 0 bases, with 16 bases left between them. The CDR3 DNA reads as TGTGCCAGCACCGTTAAGACAGATTCCTCCTACGAGCAGTACTTC. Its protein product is CASTVKTDSSYEQYF.

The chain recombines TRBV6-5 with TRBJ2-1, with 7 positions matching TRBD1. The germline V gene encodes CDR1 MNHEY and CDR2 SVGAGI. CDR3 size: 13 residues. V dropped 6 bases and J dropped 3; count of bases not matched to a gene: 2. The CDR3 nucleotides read TGTGCCAGCAGAAGACAGGGCTACAATGAGCAGTTCTTC. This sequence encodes CASRRQGYNEQFF.

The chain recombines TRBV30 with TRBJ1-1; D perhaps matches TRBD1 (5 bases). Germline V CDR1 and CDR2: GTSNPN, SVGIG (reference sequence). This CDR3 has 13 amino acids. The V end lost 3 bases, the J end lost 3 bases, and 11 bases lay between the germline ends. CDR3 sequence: CAWRGQIDTEAFF. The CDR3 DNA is TGTGCCTGGAGGGGGCAGATCGACACTGAAGCTTTCTTT.

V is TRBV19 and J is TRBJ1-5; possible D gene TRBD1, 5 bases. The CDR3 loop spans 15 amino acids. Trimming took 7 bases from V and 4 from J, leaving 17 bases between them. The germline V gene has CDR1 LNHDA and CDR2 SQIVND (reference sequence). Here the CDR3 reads CASNKSGNLNQPQHF. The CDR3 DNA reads TGTGCCAGTAATAAGTCAGGGAATTTGAATCAGCCCCAGCATTTT. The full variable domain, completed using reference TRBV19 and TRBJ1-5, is DGGITQSPKYLFRKEGQNVTLSCEQNLNHDAMYWYRQDPGQGLRLIYYSQIVNDFQKGDIAEGYSVSREKKESFPLTVTSAQKNPTAFYLCASNKSGNLNQPQHFGDGTRLSIL.

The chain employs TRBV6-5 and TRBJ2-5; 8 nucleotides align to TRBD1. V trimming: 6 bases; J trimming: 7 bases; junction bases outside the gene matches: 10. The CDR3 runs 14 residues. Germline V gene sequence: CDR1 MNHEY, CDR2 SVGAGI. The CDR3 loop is CASRGGQAIPTQYF. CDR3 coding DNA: TGTGCCAGCAGGGGGGGACAGGCCATCCCGACCCAGTACTTC.

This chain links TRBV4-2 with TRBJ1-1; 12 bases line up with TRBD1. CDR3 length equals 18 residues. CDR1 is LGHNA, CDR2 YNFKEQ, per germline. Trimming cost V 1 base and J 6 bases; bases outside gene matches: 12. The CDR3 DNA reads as TGTGCCAGCAGCCAAGCCGGGACAGGGGGCGGTCGGGGTTCTGAAGCTTTCTTT. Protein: CASSQAGTGGGRGSEAFF.

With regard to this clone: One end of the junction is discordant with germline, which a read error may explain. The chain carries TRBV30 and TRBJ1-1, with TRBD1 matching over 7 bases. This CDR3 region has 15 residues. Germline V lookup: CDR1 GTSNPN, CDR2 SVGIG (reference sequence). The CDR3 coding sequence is TGTGCCGGGAGTGGGGGACAGTTGATGAACACTGAAGCTTTCTTT. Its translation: CAGSGGQLMNTEAFF.

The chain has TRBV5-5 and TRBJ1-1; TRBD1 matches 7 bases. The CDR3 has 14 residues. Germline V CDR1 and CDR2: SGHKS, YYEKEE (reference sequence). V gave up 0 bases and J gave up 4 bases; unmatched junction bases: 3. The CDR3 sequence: CASSLDSGGTEAFF. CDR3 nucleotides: TGTGCCAGCAGCTTGGATTCAGGGGGCACTGAAGCTTTCTTT.

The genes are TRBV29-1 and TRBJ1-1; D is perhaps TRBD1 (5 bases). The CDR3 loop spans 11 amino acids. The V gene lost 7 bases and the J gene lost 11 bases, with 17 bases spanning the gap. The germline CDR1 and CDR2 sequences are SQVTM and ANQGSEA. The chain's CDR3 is CSALNAGLAFF. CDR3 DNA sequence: TGCAGCGCCCTGAACGCAGGGCTTGCTTTCTTT.

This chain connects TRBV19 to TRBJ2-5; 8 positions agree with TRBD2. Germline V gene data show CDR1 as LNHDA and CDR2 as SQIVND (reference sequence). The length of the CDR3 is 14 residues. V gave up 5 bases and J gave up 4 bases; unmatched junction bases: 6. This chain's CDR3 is CASSVKRGSETQYF. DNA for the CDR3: TGTGCCAGTAGTGTCAAGCGGGGGTCAGAGACCCAGTACTTC.

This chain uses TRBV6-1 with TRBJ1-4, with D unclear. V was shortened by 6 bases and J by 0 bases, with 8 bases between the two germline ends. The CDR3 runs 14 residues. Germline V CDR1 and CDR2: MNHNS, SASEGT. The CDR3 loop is CASRSHATNEKLFF. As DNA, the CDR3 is TGTGCCAGCAGATCACATGCAACTAATGAAAAACTGTTTTTT.

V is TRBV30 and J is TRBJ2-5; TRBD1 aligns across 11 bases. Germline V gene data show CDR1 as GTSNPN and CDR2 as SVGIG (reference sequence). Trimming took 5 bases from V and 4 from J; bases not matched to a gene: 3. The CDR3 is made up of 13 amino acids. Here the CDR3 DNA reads TGTGCCTGGGGACAGGGGGCAAGAGAGACCCAGTACTTC. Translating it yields CAWGQGARETQYF.